This TCR beta chain derives from a study of early T cells in non-severe SARS-CoV-2 infection. Overall study: Bulk RNA isolated from unsorted whole blood underwent sequencing; chains were not paired.

The protocol attached unique molecular identifiers to individual cDNA molecules. TCRdb reprocessed the 5' RACE reads via MiXCR and lists one record per CDR3 protein. The profile shows about 100,000 distinct CDR3 sequences, around 13% of them singletons. Findings of the study overall: Lookups in VDJdb leaned toward anti-spike CD8 responses and missed private and CD4 specificities.

As regards this clonotype: The antigen is unknown.

This receptor was identified in an adult who was a healthcare worker with PCR-confirmed SARS-CoV-2 infection or an uninfected control (not recorded which). The sample consisted of whole blood.

The CDR3 is CASSQSGGQGAAYEQYF. Here the CDR3 DNA reads TGCGCCAGCAGTCAATCCGGGGGACAGGGGGCTGCGTACGAGCAGTACTTC. The rearrangement links TRBV23-1 to TRBJ2-7; 12 nucleotides agree with TRBD1. TRBV23-1 is an open reading frame, and its role is uncertain. The V segment lost 0 bases and the J segment 4 bases; nucleotides outside the gene matches: 7. The CDR3 consists of 17 residues.